A single sample gave rise to the 30 T cell receptor beta chains below, sequenced in a study of shared clonotypes between healthy human individuals. Measured with immunoSEQ multiplex PCR; TCRdb has only the in-frame clones, and not every one. The sample has 950,000 to 1,100,000 clones; around four fifths are singletons. The sample consisted of memory CD4+ T cells sorted from blood. Indicated subset: CD45RA-negative fraction. The receptors here all came from a man between 18 and 35 years old in good health.

V and J are TRBV6-5 and TRBJ2-2, with D unresolved. Germline CDR1 and CDR2: MNHEY and SVGAGI. The CDR3 runs to 15 residues. Trimming took off 6 bases at V and 3 bases at J, with 14 bases between the two ends. The CDR3 nucleotides are TGTGCCAGCAGCCAGTTACCCCGGGACACCGGGGAGCTGTTTTTT. Its protein is CASSQLPRDTGELFF.

The chain couples TRBV4-2 to TRBJ2-3; 9 bases agree with TRBD2. CDR1 and CDR2 (germline): LGHNA, YNFKEQ. The ends lost 1 base at V and 4 bases at J; junction bases unmatched: 6. The CDR3 consists of 16 residues. The CDR3 nucleotides are TGTGCCAGCAGCCAAGTATCAGCGGGGGGCCCAGATACGCAGTATTTT. It codes for CASSQVSAGGPDTQYF.

The chain carries TRBV7-9 and TRBJ1-5; D may be TRBD1 (5 bases). CDR1 and CDR2 (germline): SEHNR, FQNEAQ (reference sequence). V was trimmed by 5 bases and J by 4 bases, leaving 9 bases between them. This CDR3 is 13 amino acids long. Here the CDR3 reads CASSDGGNQPQHF. The CDR3 DNA follows: TGTGCCAGCAGCGACGGGGGAAATCAGCCCCAGCATTTT.

The rearrangement joins TRBV11-2 to TRBJ1-4; D perhaps matches TRBD1 (6 bases). The CDR3 consists of 16 residues. Trimming took 5 bases from V and 0 from J, leaving 13 bases between them. Germline CDR1 SGHAT, CDR2 FQNNGV. CDR3 in DNA: TGTGCCAGCAGCATCCGGACAGCCTCAACTAATGAAAAACTGTTTTTT. Residues: CASSIRTASTNEKLFF.

Of note for this clone: Other DNA sequences in the same sample also yield this CDR3. The chain couples TRBV29-1 to TRBJ1-2, with D hard to call. V was clipped by 0 bases and J by 2 bases, with 7 bases between them. The germline V gene encodes CDR1 SQVTM and CDR2 ANQGSEA. The CDR3 length is 13 residues. The CDR3 region is CSVEDRGNYGYTF. The CDR3 bases are TGCAGCGTTGAAGATCGAGGAAACTATGGCTACACCTTC.

The count of this clone is one. A much larger clone lies one base from this, so it may be a read error. Other DNA sequences of this sample code for an identical CDR3. This sequence joins TRBV27 and TRBJ2-7; D unresolved. Germline V CDR1 and CDR2: MNHEY, SMNVEV (reference sequence). CDR3 length: 15 residues. Between the trimmed V and J ends, which lost 5 bases and 2 bases, there was a span of 16 bases. The CDR3 DNA reads as TGTGCCAGCAGTCCTTCACCTCCTACCACCTACGAGCAGTACTTC. Its protein product is CASSPSPPTTYEQYF.

The rearrangement joins TRBV19 to TRBJ2-7; either TRBD1 or TRBD2 may fit D (6 bases each). Germline V gene sequence: CDR1 LNHDA, CDR2 SQIVND (reference sequence). V was pared by 4 bases and J by 6 bases, with 13 bases between. The CDR3 spans 13 residues. The chain's CDR3 is CASSSLGGGEQYF. CDR3 DNA: TGTGCCAGTAGTAGCCTGGGGGGCGGCGAGCAGTACTTC.

The V and J genes are TRBV6-1 and TRBJ1-5; weak D call: TRBD1 (5 bases). Germline V gene sequence: CDR1 MNHNS, CDR2 SASEGT. V was pared by 6 bases and J by 1 base, with 13 bases between. The CDR3 spans 15 residues. The CDR3 DNA sequence: TGTGCCAGCAGGGAGGTTGGGGGGAGCAATCAGCCCCAGCATTTT. Its translation is CASREVGGSNQPQHF.

V gene TRBV13 combines with J gene TRBJ1-1; no firm D call. The V and J ends lost 3 bases and 0 bases respectively, with 5 bases between them. The CDR3 is 13 amino acids. Germline V CDR1 and CDR2: PRHDT, FYEKMQ (reference sequence). The CDR3 DNA follows: TGTGCCAGCAGCTTGTCGGTGAACACTGAAGCTTTCTTT. Translated, it gives CASSLSVNTEAFF. Supplemented by reference TRBV13 and TRBJ1-1, the full variable domain reads AAGVIQSPRHLIKEKRETATLKCYPIPRHDTVYWYQQGPGQDPQFLISFYEKMQSDKGSIPDRFSAQQFSDYHSELNMSSLELGDSALYFCASSLSVNTEAFFGQGTRLTVV.

The DNA for the CDR3 is TGTGCCAGCAGCCGGACTAGCGGGGCACAAGAGACCCAGTACTTC. Its protein product is CASSRTSGAQETQYF. The rearrangement uses TRBV7-3 and TRBJ2-5; 12 positions match TRBD2. The germline V gene encodes CDR1 SGHTA and CDR2 FQGTGA. The trim removed 5 bases at V and 2 bases at J, leaving 3 bases unmatched. This CDR3 has 15 amino acids.

The CDR3, as DNA: TGTGCCAGCAGTTACTCTGACAGGCGAGAGACCCAGTACTTC. Protein: CASSYSDRRETQYF. This chain joins TRBV6-5 and TRBJ2-5; D is perhaps TRBD1 (6 bases). Trimming cost V 0 bases and J 4 bases, with 9 bases left between them. CDR1 is MNHEY and CDR2 is SVGAGI in the germline V gene. CDR3 length: 14 amino acids.

The V gene is TRBV19, the J gene TRBJ2-3; D is undetermined. There are 14 residues in the CDR3. The germline CDR1 and CDR2 sequences are LNHDA and SQIVND (reference sequence). The ends were cut back, 7 bases at V and 0 bases at J, with 11 bases in the middle. CDR3 loop: CASKVAVSTDTQYF. The CDR3 DNA sequence: TGTGCCAGTAAGGTGGCGGTTAGCACAGATACGCAGTATTTT.

This sequence joins TRBV2 and TRBJ2-3; D may be TRBD2 (5 bases). The germline CDR1 and CDR2 sequences are SNHLY and FYNNEI. This CDR3 has 16 amino acids. Trimming removed 4 bases from V and 0 bases from J, with 14 bases in between. The CDR3 here is CASSGGGKPSTDTQYF. DNA of the CDR3: TGTGCCAGCAGTGGTGGAGGCAAACCTAGCACAGATACGCAGTATTTT.

V usage is TRBV5-1 and J usage is TRBJ1-6; weak D call: TRBD1 (6 bases). The CDR3 is 16 residues long. Germline loops: CDR1 SGHRS, CDR2 YFSETQ. Trimming removed 0 bases from V and 7 bases from J, with 14 bases in between. CDR3 in DNA: TGCGCCAGCAGCTTGGAGGCGTCAGGGGTCAATTCACCCCTCCACTTT. This translates into CASSLEASGVNSPLHF.

This clone turned up a few times. The identical CDR3 is also encoded by other nucleotide sequences in the sample. This chain joins TRBV30 and TRBJ1-1, with D uncertain. Germline-derived CDR1 and CDR2 are GTSNPN and SVGIG (reference sequence). Trimming took off 0 bases at V and 2 bases at J, with 7 bases between the two ends. This CDR3 has 13 amino acids. DNA of the CDR3: TGTGCCTGGAGTGTACTAGTTAACACTGAAGCTTTCTTT. The encoded protein is CAWSVLVNTEAFF. Full variable domain (missing parts from reference TRBV30 and TRBJ1-1): SQTIHQWPATLVQPVGSPLSLECTVEGTSNPNLYWYRQAAGRGLQLLFYSVGIGQISSEVPQNLSASRPQDRQFILSSKKLLLSDSGFYLCAWSVLVNTEAFFGQGTRLTVV.

The chain employs TRBV28 and TRBJ1-4; the match to TRBD1 covers 10 bases. The CDR3 runs 13 residues. Germline CDR1 MDHEN, CDR2 SYDVKM. The junction had 6 bases not matched to a gene; V was cut back by 7 bases and J by 10 bases. For the CDR3, the DNA is TGTGCCAGCACCAGGACAGGGGGAGGAAAACTGTTTTTT. It encodes CASTRTGGGKLFF.

The rearrangement links TRBV5-1 to TRBJ2-7; 12 nucleotides agree with TRBD1. The junction had 4 bases not matched to a gene; V was cut back by 5 bases and J by 4 bases. The CDR3 totals 14 residues. Germline loops: CDR1 SGHRS, CDR2 YFSETQ. The DNA of the CDR3 is TGCGCCAGCAGTGGGACAGGGGGCGGTTACGAGCAGTACTTC. Translation gives CASSGTGGGYEQYF.

The chain is built from TRBV21-1 and TRBJ2-7; the table's TRBD1 call for D was not verified on the DNA. TRBV21-1 is labeled a pseudogene. CDR3 size: 16 residues. The CDR3 protein is CASTLARDSFTYEQYF. As DNA, the CDR3 is TGTGCCAGCACCCTAGCCCGGGACAGCTTTACCTACGAGCAGTACTTC.

The chain is built from TRBV2 and TRBJ2-2; 8 bases line up with TRBD1. Germline CDR1 and CDR2: SNHLY and FYNNEI. This CDR3 is built from 14 residues. V was clipped by 6 bases and J by 7 bases; unmatched bases: 7. In DNA, the CDR3 is TGTGCCAGCAGCGCAGGGGGCCAAAACGGGGAGCTGTTTTTT. As protein: CASSAGGQNGELFF.

This clone appeared once. Relative to the germline gene, one junction end is altered; a read error may explain this. This rearrangement joins TRBV7-7 to TRBJ2-2, with 8 bases aligning to TRBD1. This CDR3 has 16 amino acids. Germline CDR1 and CDR2: SSHAT and FNYEAQ (reference sequence). The CDR3 DNA sequence: TGTGCTAGCAGCCCACGGACAGGGTCGAACACCGGGGAGCTGTTTTTT. Encoded protein: CASSPRTGSNTGELFF.

The CDR3 spells CASRQGWSGNTIYF. In nucleotides, the CDR3 is TGTGCCAGCAGGCAGGGGTGGTCTGGAAACACCATATATTTT. The chain recombines TRBV6-6 with TRBJ1-3; D perhaps matches TRBD1 (6 bases). The CDR3 is 14 residues long. Germline CDR1 MNHNY, CDR2 SVGAGI (reference sequence). V lost 6 bases to trimming and J lost 1 base, with 10 bases between them.

J is TRBJ2-3 and V is TRBV6-1; 7 bases align to TRBD1. With 5 bases clipped from V and 2 bases from J, the junction kept 4 bases outside the gene matches. Germline V gene data show CDR1 as MNHNS and CDR2 as SASEGT. This CDR3 has 14 residues. The DNA for the CDR3 is TGTGCCAGCAGTACAGGGGAATTCACAGATACGCAGTATTTT. It specifies CASSTGEFTDTQYF.

This rearrangement joins TRBV6-5 to TRBJ2-2, with TRBD2 as a possible D gene (6 bases). CDR3 length equals 16 residues. Germline CDR1 and CDR2: MNHEY and SVGAGI. V was trimmed by 4 bases and J by 7 bases, leaving 19 bases between them. CDR3: CASSFSGVNTGGELFF. The CDR3 DNA sequence: TGTGCCAGCAGTTTTAGCGGAGTTAACACGGGCGGGGAGCTGTTTTTT.

The chain has TRBV7-9 and TRBJ2-7, with 10 bases fitting TRBD2. The V gene's germline CDR1 is SEHNR and CDR2 FQNEAQ (reference sequence). The J segment lost 5 bases and the V segment lost 4 bases, leaving 14 bases of the junction unmatched. The CDR3 consists of 17 residues. CDR3 nucleotide sequence: TGTGCCAGCAGCTCACCCGGGGTGCTAGCGGGAGTGAACGAGCAGTACTTC. Translated: CASSSPGVLAGVNEQYF.

The chain has TRBV18 and TRBJ2-3; D gene uncertain. The CDR3 sequence is 14 residues long. Germline loops: CDR1 KGHSH, CDR2 LQKENI. Trimming took off 2 bases at V and 0 bases at J, with 6 bases between the two ends. CDR3 bases: TGTGCCAGCTCACCATCGGTTAGCACAGATACGCAGTATTTT. Protein sequence: CASSPSVSTDTQYF.

This chain connects TRBV4-2 to TRBJ2-1; 9 bases agree with TRBD2. Germline V gene data show CDR1 as LGHNA and CDR2 as YNFKEQ. With 0 bases clipped from V and 12 bases from J, the junction kept 15 bases outside the gene matches. The CDR3 consists of 17 residues. In DNA form, the CDR3 reads TGTGCCAGCAGCCAAGATTGGCGGGGGGGCTCCCAATTGGGGCAGTTCTTC. Its translation is CASSQDWRGGSQLGQFF.

V and J are TRBV7-9 and TRBJ1-3, with D perhaps matching TRBD1 (6 bases). This CDR3 contains 16 residues. Trimming took 4 bases from V and 0 from J, leaving 13 bases between them. Germline V gives CDR1 SEHNR, CDR2 FQNEAQ (reference sequence). CDR3 protein: CASSSTGRPSGNTIYF. The CDR3, as DNA: TGTGCCAGCAGCTCGACAGGTCGTCCCTCTGGAAACACCATATATTTT. The complete variable domain, with remaining parts taken from reference TRBV7-9 and TRBJ1-3, reads DTGVSQNPRHKITKRGQNVTFRCDPISEHNRLYWYRQTLGQGPEFLTYFQNEAQLEKSRLLSDRFSAERPKGSFSTLEIQRTEQGDSAMYLCASSSTGRPSGNTIYFGEGSWLTVV.

The chain recombines TRBV2 with TRBJ1-3, with unresolved D. Germline lookup yields CDR1 SNHLY and CDR2 FYNNEI. The CDR3 runs to 15 residues. The V end lost 4 bases, the J end lost 0 bases, and 10 bases lay between the germline ends. CDR3 nucleotide sequence: TGTGCCAGCAGTGTAGGGCTCTTCTCTGGAAACACCATATATTTT. This gives the protein CASSVGLFSGNTIYF.

The chain combines TRBV11-2 with TRBJ1-1; D possibly corresponds to TRBD1 (6 bases). Trimming pared 3 bases from V and 1 base from J, leaving 9 bases between. Germline V lookup: CDR1 SGHAT, CDR2 FQNNGV. This CDR3 has 14 amino acids. CDR3 DNA sequence: TGTGCCAGCAGCTTCCTGACAGGGAACACTGAAGCTTTCTTT. It is translated as CASSFLTGNTEAFF.

V and J are TRBV7-9 and TRBJ1-1, with TRBD1 identical over 8 bases. The CDR3 runs 16 residues. J gave up 3 bases and V 1 base, and 7 bases lay outside the gene matches. Germline CDR1 reads SEHNR; CDR2 reads FQNEAQ (reference sequence). The CDR3 sequence: CASSLDGRGLYTEAFF. The CDR3 DNA is TGTGCCAGCAGCTTAGACGGCAGGGGGCTGTACACTGAAGCTTTCTTT.